The rows below give T cell receptor beta chains drawn from one sample of a study of OX40 agonist ivuxolimab in advanced cancers. Using immunoSEQ multiplex PCR, the repertoire was profiled, and TCRdb retains in-frame clones only, with some absent. Of tens of thousands of clones listed, roughly 88% were seen once; the top ten hold roughly 0.98%. The sample here was CD4+ or CD8+ T cells sorted from blood, taken in a trial of the OX40 agonist ivuxolimab. The receptor source for this set is an adult with an advanced solid tumor such as melanoma, head and neck, liver or kidney cancer. Both conserved end residues are part of each CDR3. The D gene is left open where the match is weak. Expanded clones get a size class; other rows say once, few or many, or leave the size out.

d_call j_call v_call clone_size cdr3_nt cdr3_aa
. TRBJ2-5 TRBV19 . TGTGCCAGTAGTATAGGGGGATCCCAAGAGACCCAGTACTTC CASSIGGSQETQYF
. TRBJ2-1 TRBV9 . TGTGCCAGCAGCGTAGAGGGGGGGACAGCCTCCAACAATGAGCAGTTCTTC CASSVEGGTASNNEQFF
. TRBJ2-7 TRBV7-3 . TGTGCCAGCAGCTTAGGAGACCTAGGGGCGACCTCCTACGAGCAGTACTTC CASSLGDLGATSYEQYF
TRBD1 TRBJ2-1 TRBV18 . TGTGCCAGCTCACCAGGGACAGGGCCACGCAATGAGCAGTTCTTC CASSPGTGPRNEQFF
. TRBJ2-1 TRBV5-4 . TGTGCCAGCAGCTTCGACCAGGGTCTTCGGCAGTTCTTC CASSFDQGLRQFF
TRBD1 TRBJ1-5 TRBV5-1 . TGCGCCAGCAGCTTAGGACAGGGGGTATCGGGCAATCAGCCCCAGCATTTT CASSLGQGVSGNQPQHF
. TRBJ1-5 TRBV7-2 . TGTGCCAGCAGCTTAGACCTTCAGCCCCAGCATTTT CASSLDLQPQHF
. TRBJ1-1 TRBV28 . TGTGCCAGCAGTGCTCCACAGGGATGGGACACTGAAGCTTTCTTT CASSAPQGWDTEAFF
. TRBJ2-5 TRBV7-3 . TGTGCCAGCAGCTTAGCAGGGTCCCAAGAGACCCAGTACTTC CASSLAGSQETQYF
. TRBJ2-5 TRBV28 . TGTGCCAGCAGTTTAATCCAGCCCGAGACCCAGTACTTC CASSLIQPETQYF
TRBD2 TRBJ2-3 TRBV5-1 . TGCGCCAGCAGCTTGGACGGAGCGGGAGTAGGAGATACGCAGTATTTT CASSLDGAGVGDTQYF
TRBD2 TRBJ2-5 TRBV6-1 . TGTGCCAGCAATCCCGGGGGGGCCCAAGAGACCCAGTACTTC CASNPGGAQETQYF
TRBD1 TRBJ1-1 TRBV7-2 . TGTGCCAGCAGCCAGGGGGGGAACACTGAAGCTTTCTTT CASSQGGNTEAFF
TRBD1 TRBJ1-4 TRBV28 . TGTGCCAGCAGTCCGTCGACAGGGGCTAATGAAAAACTGTTTTTT CASSPSTGANEKLFF
TRBD1 TRBJ1-4 TRBV2 . TGTGCCAGCAACGACAGGGGGCTTATTAATGAAAAACTGTTTTTT CASNDRGLINEKLFF
. TRBJ1-2 TRBV7-9 . TGTGCCAGCAGCCAGACAGGCTATGGCTACACCTTC CASSQTGYGYTF
. TRBJ2-7 TRBV5-1 . TGCGCCAGCAGCTTGGCCGCCGTCGGCACCCTACCCTACGAGCAGTACTTC CASSLAAVGTLPYEQYF
. TRBJ2-5 TRBV7-9 . TGTGCCAGCAGCCGCGAGCAGCCCAAGTACTTC CASSREQPKYF
TRBD1 TRBJ1-1 TRBV28 . TGTGCCAGCAGTTTACGGAGACAGGGGACGACTGAAGCTTTCTTT CASSLRRQGTTEAFF
TRBD1 TRBJ1-1 TRBV10-3 . TGTGCCATCAGTGGGAGGACAGGGGGCTTTGACACTGAAGCTTTCTTT CAISGRTGGFDTEAFF
. TRBJ2-7 TRBV28 . TGTGCCAGCAGTTTACGGGGTATCTACGAGCAGTACTTC CASSLRGIYEQYF
. TRBJ2-7 TRBV27 . TGTGCCAGCAGTCAAACCTCCGAGGGAATCTACGAGCAGTACTTC CASSQTSEGIYEQYF
TRBD1 TRBJ1-2 TRBV10-3 . TGTGCCATCAGTGAAATTAACAGGGGGGACTATGGCTACACCTTC CAISEINRGDYGYTF
. TRBJ2-5 TRBV29-1 . TGCAGCGCCCGGACACAGGGATTCCAAGAGACCCAGTACTTC CSARTQGFQETQYF
. TRBJ1-5 TRBV15 . TGTGCCACCAGCAGAGATTACCAGGGGACCAGCAATCAGCCCCAGCATTTT CATSRDYQGTSNQPQHF
. TRBJ2-1 TRBV10-3 . TGTGCCATCAGTGACCACACAAGCTCCTACAATGAGCAGTTCTTC CAISDHTSSYNEQFF
. TRBJ1-1 TRBV14 few TGTGCCAGCAGCCAAGTGGCCTACTACACTGAAGCTTTCTTT CASSQVAYYTEAFF
. TRBJ2-2 TRBV6-1 . TGTGCCAGCAAGTTAAGACGAAACACCGGGGAGCTGTTTTTT CASKLRRNTGELFF
TRBD1 TRBJ2-1 TRBV25-1 . TGTGCCAGCAGTGGAACCGGGACAGGACACAATGAGCAGTTCTTC CASSGTGTGHNEQFF
. TRBJ2-4 TRBV7-2 . TGTGCCAGCAGCCAGGGGAGTGGGTTAGCCAAAAACATTCAGTACTTC CASSQGSGLAKNIQYF
. TRBJ1-1 TRBV7-3 . TGTGCCAGCAGCTTTGTCACGGGTGAAGCTTTCTTT CASSFVTGEAFF
TRBD2 TRBJ2-7 TRBV6-1 . TGTGCCAGCAGTGGGGGTAGCGGGCGTTCCTACGAGCAGTACTTC CASSGGSGRSYEQYF
. TRBJ1-6 TRBV28 . TGTGCCAGCAGTGGGGGTATTGGTCTAAATTCACCCCTCCACTTT CASSGGIGLNSPLHF
TRBD2 TRBJ2-1 TRBV7-3 . TGTGCCAGCAGCTCCCAACCCTTAGCGGGAGGGGAGCACAATGAGCAGTTCTTC CASSSQPLAGGEHNEQFF
. TRBJ2-6 TRBV7-2 few TGTGCCAGCCTCAGCTTGAACTCTGGGGCCAACGTCCTGACTTTC CASLSLNSGANVLTF
. TRBJ2-6 TRBV27 . TGTGCCAGCAGTCGGGTCGGCTCTGGGGCCAACGTCCTGACTTTC CASSRVGSGANVLTF
. TRBJ2-7 TRBV6-1 few TGTGCCAGCAGGCCCCAGGGGTACGAGCAGTACTTC CASRPQGYEQYF
. TRBJ1-5 TRBV7-9 medium-sized TGTGCCAGCAGCTTTGGAGGAGCCGACAATCAGCCCCAGCATTTT CASSFGGADNQPQHF
TRBD2 TRBJ2-1 TRBV5-1 . TGCGCCAGCAGCTTCCTGGCGGGAGATGGCTTCTACTTAAATGAGCAGTTCTTC CASSFLAGDGFYLNEQFF
TRBD1 TRBJ1-1 TRBV6-5 . TGTGCCAGCAGCCAGGGGGCCCGGACGCTGTATGCTTTCTTT CASSQGARTLYAFF
. TRBJ2-2 TRBV5-1 . TGCGCCAGCAGAGCGACGGGAGCGGGCGGGGAGCTGTTTTTT CASRATGAGGELFF
TRBD2 TRBJ2-2 TRBV5-1 . TGCGCCAGCAGGGGGGAGCGGGAGGAGCTGTTTTTT CASRGEREELFF
. TRBJ1-5 TRBV18 . TGTGCCAGCTCCCCCGTGGGGGGAAGTAGCAATCAGCCCCAGCATTTT CASSPVGGSSNQPQHF
TRBD1 TRBJ2-7 TRBV18 once TGTGCCAGCTCACCAAGTACAGGGGGCGTTCGGTACGAGCAGTACTTC CASSPSTGGVRYEQYF
. TRBJ2-7 TRBV11-3 . TGTGCCAGCAGCTCCTCCTCTACAGGTCATTACGAGCAGTACTTC CASSSSSTGHYEQYF
. TRBJ1-6 TRBV27 . TGTGCCAGCAGTTTACGGACAGATTATAATTCACCCCTCCACTTT CASSLRTDYNSPLHF
. TRBJ1-5 TRBV2 . TGTGCCAGCAGTGGTCAGGGCGGGAATCAGCCCCAGCATTTT CASSGQGGNQPQHF
. TRBJ2-1 TRBV10-3 . TGTGCCATCAGTGATCTGAGGGACCTAGGTGAACCCGTCGGTGAGCAGTTCTTC CAISDLRDLGEPVGEQFF
TRBD2 TRBJ2-7 TRBV19 . TGTGCCAGTAGTACCGGACTAGCGGGAGGTGATGAGCAGTACTTC CASSTGLAGGDEQYF
. TRBJ2-6 TRBV11-1 . TGTGCCAGCAGCTTAGGAGCCTTCTCTGGGGCCAACGTCCTGACTTTC CASSLGAFSGANVLTF
. TRBJ2-7 TRBV28 . TGTGCCAGCAGCACATACTACGAGCAGTACTTC CASSTYYEQYF